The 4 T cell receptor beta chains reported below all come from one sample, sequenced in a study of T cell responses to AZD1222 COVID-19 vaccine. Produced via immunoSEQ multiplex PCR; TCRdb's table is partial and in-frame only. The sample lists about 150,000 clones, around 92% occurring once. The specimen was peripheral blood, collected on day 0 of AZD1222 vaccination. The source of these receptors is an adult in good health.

CDR3 sequence: CASSTSVSGNTIYF. The DNA for the CDR3 is TGTGCCAGCAGTACATCCGTCTCTGGAAACACCATATATTTT. The V and J genes are TRBV28 and TRBJ1-3; D ambiguous. The V gene's germline CDR1 is MDHEN and CDR2 SYDVKM. V was cut by 5 bases and J by 0 bases, with 8 bases left in between. This CDR3 comprises 14 residues.

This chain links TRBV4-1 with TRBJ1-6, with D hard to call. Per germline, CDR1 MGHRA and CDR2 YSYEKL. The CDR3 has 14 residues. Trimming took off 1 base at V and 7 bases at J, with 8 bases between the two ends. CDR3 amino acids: CASSQVRVNSPLHF. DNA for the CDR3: TGCGCCAGCAGCCAAGTTAGGGTAAATTCACCCCTCCACTTT.

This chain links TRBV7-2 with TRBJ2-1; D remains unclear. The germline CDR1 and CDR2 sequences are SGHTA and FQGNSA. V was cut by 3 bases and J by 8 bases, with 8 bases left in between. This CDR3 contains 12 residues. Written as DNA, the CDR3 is TGTGCCAGCAGCTTGGCACGGCATGAGCAGTTCTTC. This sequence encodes CASSLARHEQFF. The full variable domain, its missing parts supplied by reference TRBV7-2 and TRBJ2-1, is GAGVSQSPSNKVTEKGKDVELRCDPISGHTALYWYRQSLGQGLEFLIYFQGNSAPDKSGLPSDRFSAERTGGSVSTLTIQRTQQEDSAVYLCASSLARHEQFFGPGTRLTVL.

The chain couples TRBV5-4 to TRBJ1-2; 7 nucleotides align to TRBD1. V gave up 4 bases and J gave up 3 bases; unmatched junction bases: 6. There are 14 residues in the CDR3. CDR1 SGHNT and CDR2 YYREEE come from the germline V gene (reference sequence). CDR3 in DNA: TGTGCCAGCAGCCCCTCTACAGGGGACTATGGCTACACCTTC. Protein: CASSPSTGDYGYTF. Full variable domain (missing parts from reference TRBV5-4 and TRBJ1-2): ETGVTQSPTHLIKTRGQQVTLRCSSQSGHNTVSWYQQALGQGPQFIFQYYREEENGRGNFPPRFSGLQFPNYSSELNVNALELDDSALYLCASSPSTGDYGYTFGSGTRLTVV.